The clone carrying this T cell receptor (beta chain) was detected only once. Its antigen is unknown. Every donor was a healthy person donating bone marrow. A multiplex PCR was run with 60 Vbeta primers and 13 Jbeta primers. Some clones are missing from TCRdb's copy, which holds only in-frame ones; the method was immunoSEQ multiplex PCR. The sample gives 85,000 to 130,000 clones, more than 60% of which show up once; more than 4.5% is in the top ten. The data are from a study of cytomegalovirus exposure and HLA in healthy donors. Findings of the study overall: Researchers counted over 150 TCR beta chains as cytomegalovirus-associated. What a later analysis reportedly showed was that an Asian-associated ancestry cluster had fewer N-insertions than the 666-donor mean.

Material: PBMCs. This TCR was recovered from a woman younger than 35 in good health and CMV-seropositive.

The CDR3, as DNA: TGTGCCATCAGTGAGTCCCAGGGGAACGAGCAGTACTTC. Its translation is CAISESQGNEQYF. V gene TRBV10-3 combines with J gene TRBJ2-7; D may be TRBD1 (6 bases). Trimming pared 0 bases from V and 5 bases from J, leaving 8 bases between. The CDR3 loop spans 13 amino acids. CDR1 ENHRY and CDR2 SYGVKD come from the germline V gene.